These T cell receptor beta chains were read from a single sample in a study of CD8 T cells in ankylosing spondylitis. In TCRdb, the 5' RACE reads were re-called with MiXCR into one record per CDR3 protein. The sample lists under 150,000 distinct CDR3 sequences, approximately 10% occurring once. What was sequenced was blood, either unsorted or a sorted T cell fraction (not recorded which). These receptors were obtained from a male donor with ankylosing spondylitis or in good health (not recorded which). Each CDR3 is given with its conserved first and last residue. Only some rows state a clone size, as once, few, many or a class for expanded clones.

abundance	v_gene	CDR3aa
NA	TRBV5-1	CASSLLAGMGGANGLTF
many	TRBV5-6	CASSLYSGRHNEQFF
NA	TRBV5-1	CASSLRDRGLGTGELFF
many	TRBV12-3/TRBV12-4	CASRGTGTKGYTF
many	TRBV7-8	CASSLAWGTQTYEQYF
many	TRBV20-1	CSAITTTPPRNEQFF
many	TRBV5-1	CASDSWVPYEQYF
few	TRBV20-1	CSRNELAGKVEQYF
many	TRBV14	CASSTLMARPDTQYF
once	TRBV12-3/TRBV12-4	CASSLNMQETQYF
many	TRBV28	CASSLGQPEQYF
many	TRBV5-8	CASSLSSPGWTSYNEQFF
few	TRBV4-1	CASSQDSRTSIAKNIQYF
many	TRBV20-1	CSARTGADNQPQHF
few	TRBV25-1	CASSERRGHEQFF
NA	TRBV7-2	CASSIRTGSYQPQHF
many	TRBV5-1	CASSFAGAQETQYF
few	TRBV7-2	CASSPSYGSYEQYF
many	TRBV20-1	CSARERQGVGTEAFF
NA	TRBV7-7	CASSLAAEATYEQYF
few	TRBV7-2	CASSPGLVADTQYF
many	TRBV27	CASMRLASNNEQFF
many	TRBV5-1	CASSLEVGEAFF
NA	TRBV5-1	CASSIPGTNTGELFF
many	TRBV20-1	CSATKGRNNQPQHF
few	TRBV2	CASSEGRGQETQYF
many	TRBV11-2	CASRAGRLNTEAFF
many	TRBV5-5	CASSLELPGFLNIQYF
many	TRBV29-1	CSATTGGYTEAFF
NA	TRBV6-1	CASSIKQGDGFYGYTF
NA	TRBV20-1	CSSVAGGITDTQYF
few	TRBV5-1	CASSYGAGGSQETQYF
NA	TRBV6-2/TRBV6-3	CASSYTQTRAEAFF
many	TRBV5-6	CASSLAADSYEQYF
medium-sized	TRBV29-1	CSVHVPGDSNTGELFF